This T cell receptor (beta chain) was captured by sequencing in a study of shared clonotypes between healthy human individuals. Study as a whole: Each donor's CD8 memory used one plate, CD8 naive two, each CD4 subset three.

Study-wide results and limits: A generally larger estimated richness was seen in naive subsets than in memory subsets. Clonotype sharing across a few donors was observed for about 5.5% of naive CD4 clonotypes.

About this clone: Antigen: not known.

Sorted-subset replicate PCRs used 200 ng DNA, approximately 27,000 T cell genomes. Repertoires were generated with immunoSEQ multiplex PCR, while TCRdb's copy carries only in-frame clones and drops some. The repertoire has about 2.4 million clones, approximately 94% of them found once; the top ten carry around 0.37%. CDR3 length: 15 residues. Germline V lookup: CDR1 LGHNA, CDR2 YNFKEQ. Losses at the gene ends were 0 bases for V and 3 bases for J; bases not matched to a gene: 3. The specimen sequenced was naive CD4+ T cells from PBMCs. Subset indicated: CD45RA+ positively selected. The chain carries TRBV4-2 and TRBJ2-7; TRBD2 aligns across 9 bases. The origin of this receptor is a man aged 18 to 29 in good health. Some clones in this sample may be carry-over from other donors' samples. CDR3 nucleotide sequence: TGTGCCAGCAGCCAAGAGAGCGGGAGGCACTACGAGCAGTACTTC. Translated: CASSQESGRHYEQYF.